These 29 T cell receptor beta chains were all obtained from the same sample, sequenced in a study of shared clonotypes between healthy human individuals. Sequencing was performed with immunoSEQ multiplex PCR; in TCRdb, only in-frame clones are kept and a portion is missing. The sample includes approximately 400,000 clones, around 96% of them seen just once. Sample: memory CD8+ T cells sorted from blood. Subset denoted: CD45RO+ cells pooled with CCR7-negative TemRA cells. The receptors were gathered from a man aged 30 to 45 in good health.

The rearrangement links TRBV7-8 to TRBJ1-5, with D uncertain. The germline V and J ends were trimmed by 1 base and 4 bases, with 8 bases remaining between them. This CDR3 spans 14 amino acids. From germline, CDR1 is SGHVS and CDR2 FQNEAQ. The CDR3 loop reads CASSLDIGNQPQHF. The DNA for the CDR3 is TGTGCCAGCAGCTTAGATATAGGTAATCAGCCCCAGCATTTT. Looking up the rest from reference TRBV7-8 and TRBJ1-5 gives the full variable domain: GAGVSQSPRYKVAKRGQDVALRCDPISGHVSLFWYQQALGQGPEFLTYFQNEAQLDKSGLPSDRFFAERPEGSVSTLKIQRTQQEDSAVYLCASSLDIGNQPQHFGDGTRLSIL.

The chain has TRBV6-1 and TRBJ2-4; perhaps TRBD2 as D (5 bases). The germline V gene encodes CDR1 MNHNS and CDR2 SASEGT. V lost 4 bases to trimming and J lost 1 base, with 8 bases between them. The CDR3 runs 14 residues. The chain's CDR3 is CASSGVAAKNIQYF. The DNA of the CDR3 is TGTGCCAGCAGTGGGGTAGCGGCCAAAAACATTCAGTACTTC.

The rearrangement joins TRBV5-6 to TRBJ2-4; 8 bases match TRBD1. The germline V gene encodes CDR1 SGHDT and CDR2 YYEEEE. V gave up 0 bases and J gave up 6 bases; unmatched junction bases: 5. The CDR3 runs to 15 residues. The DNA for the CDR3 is TGTGCCAGCAGCTTGGTGGACAGGGAGTTAAACATTCAGTACTTC. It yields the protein CASSLVDRELNIQYF.

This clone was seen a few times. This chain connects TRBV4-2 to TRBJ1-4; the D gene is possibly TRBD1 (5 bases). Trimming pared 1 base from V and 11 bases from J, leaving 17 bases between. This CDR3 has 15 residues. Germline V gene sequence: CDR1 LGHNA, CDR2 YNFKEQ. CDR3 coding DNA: TGTGCCAGCAGCCAAGGCGCCAAGACCAGGGAGAAACTGTTTTTT. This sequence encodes CASSQGAKTREKLFF.

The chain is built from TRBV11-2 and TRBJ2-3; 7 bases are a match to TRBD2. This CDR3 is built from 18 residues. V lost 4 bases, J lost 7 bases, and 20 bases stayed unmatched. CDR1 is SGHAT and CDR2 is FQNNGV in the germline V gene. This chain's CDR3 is CASSYQTALRRELNTQYF. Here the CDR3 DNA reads TGTGCCAGCAGCTATCAGACAGCACTTCGGCGGGAGTTGAATACGCAGTATTTT.

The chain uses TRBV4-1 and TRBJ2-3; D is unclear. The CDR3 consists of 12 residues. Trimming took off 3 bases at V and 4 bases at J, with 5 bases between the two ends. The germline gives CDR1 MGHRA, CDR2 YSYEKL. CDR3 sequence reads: CASSHVADTQYF. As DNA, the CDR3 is TGCGCCAGCAGCCATGTGGCAGATACGCAGTATTTT.

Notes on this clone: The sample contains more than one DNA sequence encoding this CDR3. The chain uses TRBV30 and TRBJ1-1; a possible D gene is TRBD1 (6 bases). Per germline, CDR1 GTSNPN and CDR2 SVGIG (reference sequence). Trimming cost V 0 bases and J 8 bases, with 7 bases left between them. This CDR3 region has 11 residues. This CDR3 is CAWSVGGEAFF. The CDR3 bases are TGTGCCTGGAGTGTAGGGGGGGAAGCTTTCTTT. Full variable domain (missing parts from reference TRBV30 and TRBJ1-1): SQTIHQWPATLVQPVGSPLSLECTVEGTSNPNLYWYRQAAGRGLQLLFYSVGIGQISSEVPQNLSASRPQDRQFILSSKKLLLSDSGFYLCAWSVGGEAFFGQGTRLTVV.

The CDR3 loop is CASSRHLLAGGDEQYF. DNA of the CDR3: TGTGCCAGCAGTCGCCACCTACTAGCGGGAGGCGACGAGCAGTACTTC. The chain has TRBV6-6 and TRBJ2-7, with TRBD2 identical over 12 bases. Germline CDR1 is MNHNY and CDR2 is SVGAGI (reference sequence). CDR3 length: 16 residues. J was trimmed by 5 bases and V by 5 bases; bases with no gene match: 10.

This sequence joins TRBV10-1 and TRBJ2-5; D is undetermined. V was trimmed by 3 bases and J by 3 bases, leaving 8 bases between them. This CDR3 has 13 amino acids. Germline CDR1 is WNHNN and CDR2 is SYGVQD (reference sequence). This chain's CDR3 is CASSETGEETQYF. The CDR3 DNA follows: TGCGCCAGCAGTGAAACTGGAGAAGAGACCCAGTACTTC.

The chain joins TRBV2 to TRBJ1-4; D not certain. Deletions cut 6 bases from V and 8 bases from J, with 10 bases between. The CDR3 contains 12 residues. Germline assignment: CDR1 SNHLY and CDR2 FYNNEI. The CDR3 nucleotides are TGTGCCAGCAGGGCTAGACCCGAAAAACTGTTTTTT. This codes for CASRARPEKLFF.

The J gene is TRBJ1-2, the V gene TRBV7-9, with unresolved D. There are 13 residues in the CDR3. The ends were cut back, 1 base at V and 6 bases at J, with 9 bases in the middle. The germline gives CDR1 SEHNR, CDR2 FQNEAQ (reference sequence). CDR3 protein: CASSLGGGNGYTF. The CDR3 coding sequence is TGTGCCAGCAGCTTAGGAGGTGGGAATGGCTACACCTTC.

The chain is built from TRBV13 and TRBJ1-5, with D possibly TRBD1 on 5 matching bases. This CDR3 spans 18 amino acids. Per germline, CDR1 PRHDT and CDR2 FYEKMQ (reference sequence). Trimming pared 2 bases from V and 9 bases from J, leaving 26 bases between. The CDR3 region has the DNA TGTGCCAGCAGCTTAAGTGTTAATTGGGGACTAAGAGCCTGGCCCCAGCATTTT. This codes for CASSLSVNWGLRAWPQHF.

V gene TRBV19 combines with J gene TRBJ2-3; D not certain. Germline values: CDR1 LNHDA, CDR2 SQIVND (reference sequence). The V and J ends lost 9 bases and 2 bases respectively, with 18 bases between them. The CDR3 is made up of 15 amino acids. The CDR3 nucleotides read TGTGCCAGGGAGAGTAATCCCAGCTACACAGATACGCAGTATTTT. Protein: CARESNPSYTDTQYF. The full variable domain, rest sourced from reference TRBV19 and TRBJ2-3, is DGGITQSPKYLFRKEGQNVTLSCEQNLNHDAMYWYRQDPGQGLRLIYYSQIVNDFQKGDIAEGYSVSREKKESFPLTVTSAQKNPTAFYLCARESNPSYTDTQYFGPGTRLTVL.

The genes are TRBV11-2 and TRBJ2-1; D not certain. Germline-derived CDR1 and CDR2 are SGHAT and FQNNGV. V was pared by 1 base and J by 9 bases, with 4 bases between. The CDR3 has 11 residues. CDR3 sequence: CASSLGFEQFF. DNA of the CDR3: TGTGCCAGCAGCTTAGGGTTTGAGCAGTTCTTC.

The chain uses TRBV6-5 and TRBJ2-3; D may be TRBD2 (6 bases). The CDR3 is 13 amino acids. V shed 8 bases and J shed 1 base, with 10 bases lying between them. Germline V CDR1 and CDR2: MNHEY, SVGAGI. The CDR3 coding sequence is TGTGCCAGCGCTGCGGGGCGCACAGATACGCAGTATTTT. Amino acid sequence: CASAAGRTDTQYF.

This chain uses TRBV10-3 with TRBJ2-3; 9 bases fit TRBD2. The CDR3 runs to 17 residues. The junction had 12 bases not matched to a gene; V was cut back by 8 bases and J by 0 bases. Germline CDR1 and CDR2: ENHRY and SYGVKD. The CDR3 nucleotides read TGTGCCATCTCCTCGGCGGGGGGGAGTTTTAGCACAGATACGCAGTATTTT. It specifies CAISSAGGSFSTDTQYF.

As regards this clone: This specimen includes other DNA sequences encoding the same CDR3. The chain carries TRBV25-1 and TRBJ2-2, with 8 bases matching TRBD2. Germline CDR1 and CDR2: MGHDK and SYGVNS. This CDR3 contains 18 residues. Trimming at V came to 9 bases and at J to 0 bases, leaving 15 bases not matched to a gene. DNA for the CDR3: TGTGCCAGTAGTTATAAAGGTAGCGGGAAGCCGAACACCGGGGAGCTGTTTTTT. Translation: CASSYKGSGKPNTGELFF.

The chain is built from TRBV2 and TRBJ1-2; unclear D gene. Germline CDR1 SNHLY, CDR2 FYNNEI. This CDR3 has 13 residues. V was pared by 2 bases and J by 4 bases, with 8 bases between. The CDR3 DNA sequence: TGTGCCAGCAGTGAATGGGGTATCTATGGCTACACCTTC. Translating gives CASSEWGIYGYTF.

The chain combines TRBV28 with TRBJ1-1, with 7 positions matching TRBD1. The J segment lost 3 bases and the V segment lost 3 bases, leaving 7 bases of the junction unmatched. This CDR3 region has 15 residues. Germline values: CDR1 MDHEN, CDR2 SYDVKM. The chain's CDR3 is CASSFRQGRDTEAFF. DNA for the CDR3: TGTGCCAGCAGTTTCAGACAGGGTAGGGACACTGAAGCTTTCTTT. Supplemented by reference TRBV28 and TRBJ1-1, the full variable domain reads DVKVTQSSRYLVKRTGEKVFLECVQDMDHENMFWYRQDPGLGLRLIYFSYDVKMKEKGDIPEGYSVSREKKERFSLILESASTNQTSMYLCASSFRQGRDTEAFFGQGTRLTVV.

The CDR3 DNA reads as TGTGCCAGCAGTTTATTTAGGACAGGGGGCGCAGATACGCAGTATTTT. It specifies CASSLFRTGGADTQYF. This rearrangement joins TRBV27 to TRBJ2-3; TRBD1 aligns across 11 bases. The ends lost 1 base at V and 4 bases at J; junction bases unmatched: 4. The length of the CDR3 is 16 residues. The germline V gene encodes CDR1 MNHEY and CDR2 SMNVEV (reference sequence).

Here the CDR3 DNA reads TGTGCCAGCAGTTACTCCGCGCGGGAAGGCCTCGAGCAGTACTTC. Residues: CASSYSAREGLEQYF. The genes are TRBV6-5 and TRBJ2-7, with D perhaps matching TRBD2 (6 bases). V was cut by 0 bases and J by 6 bases, with 15 bases left in between. This CDR3 is built from 15 residues. CDR1 and CDR2 from the germline V gene are MNHEY and SVGAGI.

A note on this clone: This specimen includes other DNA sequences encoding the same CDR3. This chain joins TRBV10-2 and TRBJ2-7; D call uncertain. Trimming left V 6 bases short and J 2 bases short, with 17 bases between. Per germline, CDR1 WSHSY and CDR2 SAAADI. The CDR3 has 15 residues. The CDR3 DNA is TGCGCCAGCAGGGCGGTACTCGAGACAACCTACGAGCAGTACTTC. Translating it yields CASRAVLETTYEQYF.

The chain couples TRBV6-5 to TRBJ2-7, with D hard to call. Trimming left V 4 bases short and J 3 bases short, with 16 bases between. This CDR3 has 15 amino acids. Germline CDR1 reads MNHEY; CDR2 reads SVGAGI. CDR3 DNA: TGTGCCAGCAGTTCCAGAGTTCGGCAGGACTACGAGCAGTACTTC. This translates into CASSSRVRQDYEQYF.

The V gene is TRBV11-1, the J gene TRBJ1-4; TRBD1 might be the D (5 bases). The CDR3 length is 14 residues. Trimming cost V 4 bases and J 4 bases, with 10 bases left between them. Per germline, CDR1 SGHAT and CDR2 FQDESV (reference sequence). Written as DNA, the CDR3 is TGTGCCAGCAGCTCGACAGTCCTTAATGAAAAACTGTTTTTT. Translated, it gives CASSSTVLNEKLFF. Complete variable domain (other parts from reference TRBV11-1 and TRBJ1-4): EAEVAQSPRYKITEKSQAVAFWCDPISGHATLYWYRQILGQGPELLVQFQDESVVDDSQLPKDRFSAERLKGVDSTLKIQPAELGDSAMYLCASSSTVLNEKLFFGSGTQLSVL.

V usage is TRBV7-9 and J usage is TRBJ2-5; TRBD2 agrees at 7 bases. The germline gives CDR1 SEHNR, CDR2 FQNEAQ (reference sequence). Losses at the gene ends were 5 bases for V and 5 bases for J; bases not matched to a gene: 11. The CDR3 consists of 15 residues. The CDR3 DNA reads TGTGCCAGCAGCCTCCGTGCGGGAGAGTCGGAGACCCAGTACTTC. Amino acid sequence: CASSLRAGESETQYF.

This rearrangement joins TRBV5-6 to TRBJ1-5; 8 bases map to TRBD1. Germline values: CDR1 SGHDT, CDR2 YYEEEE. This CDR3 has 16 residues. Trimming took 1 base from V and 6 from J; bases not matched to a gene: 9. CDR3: CASSLFDRGSSQPQHF. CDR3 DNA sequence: TGTGCCAGCAGCTTGTTTGACAGGGGCTCTAGTCAGCCCCAGCATTTT.

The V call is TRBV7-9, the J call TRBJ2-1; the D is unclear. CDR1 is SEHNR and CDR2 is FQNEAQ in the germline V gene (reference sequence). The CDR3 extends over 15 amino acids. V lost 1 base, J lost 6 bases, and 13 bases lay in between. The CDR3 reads CASSLVRSLANEQFF. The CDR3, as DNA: TGTGCCAGCAGCTTAGTGAGGTCTTTGGCCAATGAGCAGTTCTTC. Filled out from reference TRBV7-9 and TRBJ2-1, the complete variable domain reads DTGVSQNPRHKITKRGQNVTFRCDPISEHNRLYWYRQTLGQGPEFLTYFQNEAQLEKSRLLSDRFSAERPKGSFSTLEIQRTEQGDSAMYLCASSLVRSLANEQFFGPGTRLTVL.

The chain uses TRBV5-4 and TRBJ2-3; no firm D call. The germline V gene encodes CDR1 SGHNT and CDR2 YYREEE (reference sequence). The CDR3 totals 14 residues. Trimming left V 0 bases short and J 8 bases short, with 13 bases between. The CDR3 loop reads CASSLEAQGGTQYF. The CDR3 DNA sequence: TGTGCCAGCAGCTTGGAGGCCCAAGGCGGTACGCAGTATTTT.

CDR3 DNA: TGTGCCACCAGCAGACGACAGGGGGACACCGGGGAGCTGTTTTTT. This encodes CATSRRQGDTGELFF. This chain joins TRBV15 and TRBJ2-2, with TRBD1 matching 9 bases. Germline V lookup: CDR1 LNHNV, CDR2 YYDKDF (reference sequence). This CDR3 has 15 residues. The ends lost 2 bases at V and 3 bases at J; junction bases unmatched: 1.